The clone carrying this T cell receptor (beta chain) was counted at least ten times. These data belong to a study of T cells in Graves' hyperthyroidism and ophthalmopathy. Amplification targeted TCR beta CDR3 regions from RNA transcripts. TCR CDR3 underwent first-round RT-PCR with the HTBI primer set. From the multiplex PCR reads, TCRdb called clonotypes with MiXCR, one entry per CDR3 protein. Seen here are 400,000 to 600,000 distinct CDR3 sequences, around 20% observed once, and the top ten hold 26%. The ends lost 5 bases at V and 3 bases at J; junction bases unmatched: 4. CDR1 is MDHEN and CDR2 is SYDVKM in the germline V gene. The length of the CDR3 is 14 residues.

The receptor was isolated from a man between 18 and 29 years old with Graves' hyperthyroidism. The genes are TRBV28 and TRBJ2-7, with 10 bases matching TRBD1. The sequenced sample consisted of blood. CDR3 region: CASSRDRGIYEQYF. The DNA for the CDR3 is TGTGCCAGCAGTAGGGACAGGGGTATCTACGAGCAGTACTTC. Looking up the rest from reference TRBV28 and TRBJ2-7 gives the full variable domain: DVKVTQSSRYLVKRTGEKVFLECVQDMDHENMFWYRQDPGLGLRLIYFSYDVKMKEKGDIPEGYSVSREKKERFSLILESASTNQTSMYLCASSRDRGIYEQYFGPGTRLTVT.